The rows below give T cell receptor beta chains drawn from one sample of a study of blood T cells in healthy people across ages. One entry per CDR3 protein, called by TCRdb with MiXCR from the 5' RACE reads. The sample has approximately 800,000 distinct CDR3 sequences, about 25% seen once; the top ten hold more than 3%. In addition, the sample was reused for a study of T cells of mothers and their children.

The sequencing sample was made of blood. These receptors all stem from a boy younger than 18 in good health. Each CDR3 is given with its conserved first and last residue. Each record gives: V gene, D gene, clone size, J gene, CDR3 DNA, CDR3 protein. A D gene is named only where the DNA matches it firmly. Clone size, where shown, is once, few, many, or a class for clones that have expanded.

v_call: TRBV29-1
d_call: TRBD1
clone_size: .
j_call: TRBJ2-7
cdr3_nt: TGCAGCGTTGGGGACAGGGCCAGCTCCTACGAGCAGTACTTC
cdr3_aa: CSVGDRASSYEQYF

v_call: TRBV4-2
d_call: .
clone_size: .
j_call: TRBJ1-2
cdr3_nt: TGTGCCAGCAGCCAAGACTTTATTTGGGGTAACGGCTACACCTTC
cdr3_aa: CASSQDFIWGNGYTF

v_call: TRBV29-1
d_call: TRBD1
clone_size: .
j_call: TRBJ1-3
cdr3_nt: TGCAGCGCCCGGACAGGGCCGGGAAACACCATATATTTT
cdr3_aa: CSARTGPGNTIYF

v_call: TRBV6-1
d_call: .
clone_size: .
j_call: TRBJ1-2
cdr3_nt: TGTGCCAGCAGTGAATTCATGGTGGATGGCTACACCTTC
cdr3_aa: CASSEFMVDGYTF

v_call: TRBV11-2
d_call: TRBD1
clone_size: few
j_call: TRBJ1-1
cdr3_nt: TGTGCCAGCAGCTTCTACCAAGGACAGGGGGCGAACACTGAAGCTTTCTTT
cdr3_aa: CASSFYQGQGANTEAFF

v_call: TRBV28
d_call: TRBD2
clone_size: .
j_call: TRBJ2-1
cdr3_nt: TGTGCCAGCAGTTTAATCGGGTGGGTAGCGGGGCCCAACAATGAGCAGTTCTTC
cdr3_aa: CASSLIGWVAGPNNEQFF

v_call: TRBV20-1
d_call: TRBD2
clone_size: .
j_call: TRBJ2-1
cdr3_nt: TGCAGTGCTAGAGCACACTACGCGGGGGGGCCAAATGAGCAGTTCTTC
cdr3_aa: CSARAHYAGGPNEQFF

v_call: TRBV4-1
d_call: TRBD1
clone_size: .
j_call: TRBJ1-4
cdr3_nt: TGCGCCAGCAGCCAAGATCGGACAGGGGCAACTAATGAAAAACTGTTTTTT
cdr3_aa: CASSQDRTGATNEKLFF

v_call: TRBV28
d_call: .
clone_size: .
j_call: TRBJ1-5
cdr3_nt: TGTGCCAGCAGTACCCCACAGATCAGGGCCCAGCCCCAGCATTTT
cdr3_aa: CASSTPQIRAQPQHF

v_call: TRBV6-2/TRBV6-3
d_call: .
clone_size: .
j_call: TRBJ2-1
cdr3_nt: TGTGCCAGCAGTTACGTTCGAACGTACAATGAGCAGTTCTTC
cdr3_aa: CASSYVRTYNEQFF

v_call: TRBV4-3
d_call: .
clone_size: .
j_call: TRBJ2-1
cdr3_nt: TGCGCCAGCAGCCGGGGGGGCGTATCGGACAATGAGCAGTTCTTC
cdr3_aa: CASSRGGVSDNEQFF

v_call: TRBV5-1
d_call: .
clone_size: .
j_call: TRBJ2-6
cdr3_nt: TGCGCCAGCAGCTTGGAACCCGGACGGGCTGGGGCCAACGTCCTGGCTTTC
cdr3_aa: CASSLEPGRAGANVLAF

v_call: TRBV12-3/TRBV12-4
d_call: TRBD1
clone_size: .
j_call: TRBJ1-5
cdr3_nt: TGTGCCAGCAGACAGGGGGACGGTGGCAATCAGCCCCAGCATTTT
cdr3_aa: CASRQGDGGNQPQHF

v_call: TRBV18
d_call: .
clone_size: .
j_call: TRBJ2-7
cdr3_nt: TGTGCCAGCTCTCCATCCGATTCCTACGAGCAGTACTTC
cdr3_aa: CASSPSDSYEQYF

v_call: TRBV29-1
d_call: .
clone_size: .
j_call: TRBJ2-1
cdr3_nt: TGCAGCGTTGAAGGGCACCCTAGCTCCTACAATGAGCAGTTCTTC
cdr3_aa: CSVEGHPSSYNEQFF

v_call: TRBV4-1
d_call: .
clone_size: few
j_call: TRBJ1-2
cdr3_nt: TGCGCCAGCAGCCAAGCAGCAACAGTAGAAATAGCTAACTATGGCTACACCTTC
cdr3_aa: CASSQAATVEIANYGYTF